Listed here are 18 T cell receptor beta chains from one sample, sequenced in a study of tumor-infiltrating lymphocytes in primary liver carcinoma. From approximately 490 ng total RNA, TCR beta cDNA was generated with a primer in the constant region. Investigators got TCR beta libraries out of three nested multiplex PCR rounds, done with slightly modified ARM-PCR. Researchers ran the first two PCR rounds for roughly 11 cycles each with TRBV1-TRBV30 forward primers and a C-beta reverse primer. TCRdb reanalysed the multiplex PCR reads using MiXCR and keeps one entry per CDR3 protein. Of 300,000 to 350,000 distinct CDR3 sequences listed, about three fifths were seen once; the top ten hold about a sixth. In addition to blood RNA drawn from unsorted whole blood, germline DNA was extracted. The sequenced sample was peripheral blood. The receptors come from a woman in her thirties with primary liver carcinoma and hepatitis B virus infection.

Concerning this clonotype: Possible read error: a much larger clone is one base away. The rearrangement links TRBV4-1 to TRBJ1-2; no clear D gene. The CDR3 covers 12 residues. The germline V gene encodes CDR1 MGHRA and CDR2 YSYEKL. The CDR3 DNA sequence: TGCGCCAGCAACCAAGATTACTATGGCTACACCTTC. This encodes CASNQDYYGYTF.

As for this clonotype: It may be a read error: a sequence one base away is much more abundant. J is TRBJ2-2 and V is TRBV28; 7 bases agree with TRBD2. CDR1 MDHEN and CDR2 SYDVKM come from the germline V gene. The CDR3 runs 19 residues. The CDR3 nucleotides read TGTGTCAGCAGTTTGGCCGACCCGCTAGCGGTTATGAACACCGGGGAGCTGTTTTTT. Encoded protein: CVSSLADPLAVMNTGELFF.

The chain employs TRBV5-1 and TRBJ2-5; no definite D call. The CDR3 sequence is 13 residues long. The germline CDR1 and CDR2 sequences are SGHRS and YFSETQ. The V end lost 1 base, the J end lost 1 base, and 5 bases lay between the germline ends. CDR3 sequence: CASSLRPQETQYF. Written as DNA, the CDR3 is TGCGCCAGCAGCTTGCGTCCCCAAGAGACCCAGTACTTC.

To note about this clonotype: Being one base from a much bigger clone, this may be a read error. This chain connects TRBV29-1 to TRBJ1-4, with D possibly matching TRBD1 (6 bases). The CDR3 spans 14 residues. Germline V gene lookup returns CDR1 SQVTM and CDR2 ANQGSEA. For the CDR3, the DNA is TGCAGCGCCCGGGACACAACGTCTAATGAAAAACTGCTTTTT. This gives the protein CSARDTTSNEKLLF.

A remark on this clonotype: A much larger clone lies one base from this, so it may be a read error. V gene TRBV6-6 combines with J gene TRBJ2-7; D is unresolved. The CDR3 is 14 residues long. Germline assignment: CDR1 MNHNY and CDR2 SVGAGI (reference sequence). Trimming cost V 2 bases and J 6 bases, with 14 bases left between them. In DNA form, the CDR3 reads TGTGCCAGCAGTTACAGGATGGAAAAAAGCGAGCAGTACTTC. It codes for CASSYRMEKSEQYF.

The chain couples TRBV6-2 or TRBV6-3 to TRBJ1-3, with a possible D match to TRBD1 (5 bases). The germline V gene encodes CDR1 MNHEY and CDR2 SVGEGT. CDR3 length: 16 residues. V was trimmed by 6 bases and J by 2 bases, leaving 17 bases between them. CDR3 residues: CASSPTGRRAGNTIYF. DNA of the CDR3: TGTGCCAGCAGCCCCACGGGACGGCGAGCTGGAAACACCATATATTTT.

This chain links TRBV30 with TRBJ2-4; TRBD1 or TRBD2 may be the D gene (5 bases each). CDR1 is GTSNPN, CDR2 SVGIG, per germline (reference sequence). The CDR3 length is 12 residues. Trimming left V 5 bases short and J 7 bases short, with 12 bases between. CDR3 region: CAWSRELNIQYF. CDR3 nucleotides: TGTGCCTGGTCCAGGGAGCTTAACATTCAGTACTTC.

As regards this clonotype: This may be a read error, as it is one base from a much larger clone. The chain uses TRBV6-2 or TRBV6-3 and TRBJ2-1, with D possibly being TRBD1 or TRBD2 (5 bases each). V lost 9 bases and J 2 bases, leaving 20 bases between the germline ends. The CDR3 is 16 residues long. Germline V gene sequence: CDR1 MNHEY, CDR2 SVGEGT. CDR3 DNA sequence: TGTGCCAGGACTCCTGGGACCCGCTTCCCCTACAATGAGCAGTTCTTC. Its translation: CARTPGTRFPYNEQFF.

The chain uses TRBV12-3 or TRBV12-4 and TRBJ2-3, with 13 bases that match TRBD2. This CDR3 spans 19 amino acids. The V gene end was trimmed by 4 bases and the J gene end by 4 bases; junction bases not matched to a gene: 14. CDR3 nucleotide sequence: TGTGCCAGCAGTTCAACCTTTTGGACTAGCGGGAGTACCGCAGATACGCAGTATTTT. This codes for CASSSTFWTSGSTADTQYF.

Only a few counts were recorded for this clonotype. The chain couples TRBV6-1 to TRBJ1-5; D not resolved. There are 12 residues in the CDR3. Looked up from germline, CDR1 is MNHNS and CDR2 is SASEGT. V dropped 7 bases and J dropped 5 bases, with 9 bases sitting between them. CDR3 DNA sequence: TGTGCCAGCACCCTGGGGTATCAGCCCCAGCATTTT. Translating it yields CASTLGYQPQHF.

This clonotype appeared many times. V gene TRBV11-2 combines with J gene TRBJ1-2; D is perhaps TRBD1 (5 bases). From germline, CDR1 is SGHAT and CDR2 FQNNGV. Trimming left V 6 bases short and J 4 bases short, with 18 bases between. The CDR3 length is 15 residues. CDR3 sequence: CASRPLAGGSYGYTF. DNA for the CDR3: TGTGCCAGCAGGCCTTTGGCCGGGGGTTCCTATGGCTACACCTTC.

In regard to this clonotype: A clone one base away is much larger, so this may be a read error. This chain connects TRBV12-3 or TRBV12-4 to TRBJ2-1; TRBD1 matches 8 bases. CDR3 length equals 13 residues. V shed 5 bases, J shed 12 bases, and the junction held 9 bases outside the gene matches. The DNA for the CDR3 is TGTGCCAGCAGTATGACAGGGGAACATGGGCAGTTCTTC. This gives the protein CASSMTGEHGQFF.

A word on this clonotype: The junction departs from germline at one end; a sequencing error may be responsible. The chain joins TRBV11-2 to TRBJ2-2, with D unresolved. Germline-derived CDR1 and CDR2 are SGHAT and FQNNGV. The CDR3 spans 15 residues. The CDR3 loop is CASSIAALNIGELFF. CDR3 nucleotides: TGTGCTAGCAGCATCGCAGCTTTGAACATCGGGGAGCTGTTTTTT.

This clonotype was counted ten times or more. The V call is TRBV4-3, the J call TRBJ2-4, with D tentatively TRBD2 (5 bases). The CDR3 runs 15 residues. The germline V gene has CDR1 LGHNA and CDR2 YSLEER. V was shortened by 0 bases and J by 8 bases, with 14 bases between the two germline ends. The CDR3 region has the DNA TGCGCCAGCAGCCAAGATGGTAGAGGGAGTGACATTCAGTACTTC. Its translation is CASSQDGRGSDIQYF.

This clonotype was counted at least ten times. The chain recombines TRBV12-3 or TRBV12-4 with TRBJ2-1; maybe TRBD2 (6 bases). This CDR3 contains 13 residues. Trimming shortened V by 7 bases and J by 5 bases, and 12 bases separated the two germline ends. The CDR3: CASNLAGNNEQFF. The CDR3 DNA reads as TGTGCCAGCAACCTTGCGGGGAACAATGAGCAGTTCTTC.

The rearrangement links TRBV13 to TRBJ1-1; no reliable D call. Trimming cost V 7 bases and J 5 bases, with 17 bases left between them. CDR1 PRHDT and CDR2 FYEKMQ come from the germline V gene (reference sequence). This CDR3 comprises 14 residues. CDR3 DNA sequence: TGTGCCAGCACCTCCCCACGCGGTCGGACTGAAGCTTTCTTT. Translating gives CASTSPRGRTEAFF.

The chain combines TRBV13 with TRBJ2-7; D might be TRBD2 (6 bases). Germline V gene lookup returns CDR1 PRHDT and CDR2 FYEKMQ (reference sequence). V was pared by 6 bases and J by 5 bases, with 17 bases between. This CDR3 is built from 14 residues. The CDR3 bases are TGTGCCAGCAGTTCAGGAACTAGCTTCCACGAGCAGTACTTC. Protein product: CASSSGTSFHEQYF.

The rearrangement links TRBV10-3 to TRBJ2-1; D is possibly TRBD2 (5 bases). The CDR3 length is 14 residues. Trimming pared 9 bases from V and 9 bases from J, leaving 21 bases between. Germline CDR1 is ENHRY and CDR2 is SYGVKD. DNA of the CDR3: TGTGCCATGAGTCCCACGGCGACCCGGGGTGAGCAGTTCTTC. Amino acid sequence: CAMSPTATRGEQFF.